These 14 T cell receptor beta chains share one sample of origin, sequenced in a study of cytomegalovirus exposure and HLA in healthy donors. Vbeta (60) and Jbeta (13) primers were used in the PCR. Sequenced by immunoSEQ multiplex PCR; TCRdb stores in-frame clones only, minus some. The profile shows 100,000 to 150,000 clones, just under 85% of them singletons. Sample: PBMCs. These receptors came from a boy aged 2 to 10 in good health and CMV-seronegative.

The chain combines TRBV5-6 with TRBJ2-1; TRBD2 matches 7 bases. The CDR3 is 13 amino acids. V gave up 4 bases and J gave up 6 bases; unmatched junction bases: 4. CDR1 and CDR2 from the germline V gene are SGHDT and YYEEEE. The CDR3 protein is CASSPGGPNEQFF. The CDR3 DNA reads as TGTGCCAGCAGCCCGGGGGGACCCAATGAGCAGTTCTTC.

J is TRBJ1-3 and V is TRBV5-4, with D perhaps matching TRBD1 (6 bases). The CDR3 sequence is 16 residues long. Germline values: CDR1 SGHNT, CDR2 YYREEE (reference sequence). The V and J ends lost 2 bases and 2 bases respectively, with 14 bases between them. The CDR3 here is CASSFFTGFTGNTIYF. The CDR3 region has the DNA TGTGCCAGCAGCTTTTTTACAGGGTTCACTGGAAACACCATATATTTT. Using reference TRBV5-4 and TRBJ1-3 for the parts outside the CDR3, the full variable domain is ETGVTQSPTHLIKTRGQQVTLRCSSQSGHNTVSWYQQALGQGPQFIFQYYREEENGRGNFPPRFSGLQFPNYSSELNVNALELDDSALYLCASSFFTGFTGNTIYFGEGSWLTVV.

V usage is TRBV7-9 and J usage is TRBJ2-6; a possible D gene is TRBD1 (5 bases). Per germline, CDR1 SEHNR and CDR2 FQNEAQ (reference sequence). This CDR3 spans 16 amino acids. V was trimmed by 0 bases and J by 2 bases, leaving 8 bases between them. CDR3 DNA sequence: TGTGCCAGCAGCTTAGCTCAGGGTACTGGGGCCAACGTCCTGACTTTC. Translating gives CASSLAQGTGANVLTF.

This CDR3 is CASSAQARGADTQYF. The CDR3 DNA follows: TGTGCCAGCAGCGCCCAGGCCAGGGGGGCAGATACGCAGTATTTT. V is TRBV7-9 and J is TRBJ2-3; possibly TRBD1 for D (7 bases). The CDR3 sequence is 15 residues long. The germline V gene has CDR1 SEHNR and CDR2 FQNEAQ (reference sequence). V was cut by 5 bases and J by 4 bases, with 16 bases left in between. Looking up the rest from reference TRBV7-9 and TRBJ2-3 gives the full variable domain: DTGVSQNPRHKITKRGQNVTFRCDPISEHNRLYWYRQTLGQGPEFLTYFQNEAQLEKSRLLSDRFSAERPKGSFSTLEIQRTEQGDSAMYLCASSAQARGADTQYFGPGTRLTVL.

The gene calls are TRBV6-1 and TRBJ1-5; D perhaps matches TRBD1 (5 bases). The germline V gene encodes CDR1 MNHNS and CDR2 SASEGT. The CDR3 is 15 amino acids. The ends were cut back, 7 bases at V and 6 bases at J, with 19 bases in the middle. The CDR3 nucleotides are TGTGCCAGCATCAAGCGGGGGGATAGCGGTCAGCCCCAGCATTTT. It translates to CASIKRGDSGQPQHF.

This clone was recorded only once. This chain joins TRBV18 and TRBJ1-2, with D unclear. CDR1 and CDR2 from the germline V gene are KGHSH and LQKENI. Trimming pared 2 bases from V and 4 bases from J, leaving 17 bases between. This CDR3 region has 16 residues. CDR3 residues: CASSPIDTWLGYGYTF. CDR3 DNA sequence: TGTGCCAGCTCACCAATCGACACCTGGCTGGGCTATGGCTACACCTTC.

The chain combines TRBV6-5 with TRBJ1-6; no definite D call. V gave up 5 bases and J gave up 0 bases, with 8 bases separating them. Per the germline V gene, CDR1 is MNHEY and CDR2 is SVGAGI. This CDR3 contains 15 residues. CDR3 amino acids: CASSPLLSYNSPLHF. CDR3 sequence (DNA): TGTGCCAGCAGTCCCCTCCTCTCCTATAATTCACCCCTCCACTTT.

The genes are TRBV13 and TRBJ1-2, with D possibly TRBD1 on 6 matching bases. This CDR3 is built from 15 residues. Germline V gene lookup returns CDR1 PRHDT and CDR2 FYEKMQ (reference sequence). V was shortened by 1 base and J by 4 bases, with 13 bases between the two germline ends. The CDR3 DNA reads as TGTGCCAGCAGCTTAGAGGGGGGGCCGATCTATGGCTACACCTTC. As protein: CASSLEGGPIYGYTF. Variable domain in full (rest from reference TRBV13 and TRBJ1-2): AAGVIQSPRHLIKEKRETATLKCYPIPRHDTVYWYQQGPGQDPQFLISFYEKMQSDKGSIPDRFSAQQFSDYHSELNMSSLELGDSALYFCASSLEGGPIYGYTFGSGTRLTVV.

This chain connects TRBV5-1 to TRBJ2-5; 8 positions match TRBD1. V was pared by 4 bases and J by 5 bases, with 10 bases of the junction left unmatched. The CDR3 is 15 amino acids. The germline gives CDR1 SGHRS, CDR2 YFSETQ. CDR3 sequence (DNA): TGCGCCAGCAGCCACCCGCAGGGGGCCGGCGAGACCCAGTACTTC. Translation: CASSHPQGAGETQYF.

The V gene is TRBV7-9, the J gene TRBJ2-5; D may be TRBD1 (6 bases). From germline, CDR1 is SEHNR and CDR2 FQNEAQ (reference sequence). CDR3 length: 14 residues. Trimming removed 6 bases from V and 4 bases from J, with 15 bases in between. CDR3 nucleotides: TGTGCCAGCAGTCCCGGGACATTCGGAGAGACCCAGTACTTC. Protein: CASSPGTFGETQYF.

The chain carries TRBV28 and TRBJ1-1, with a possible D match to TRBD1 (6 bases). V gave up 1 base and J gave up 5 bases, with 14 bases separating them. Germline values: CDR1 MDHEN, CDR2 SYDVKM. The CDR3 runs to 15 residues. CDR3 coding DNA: TGTGCCAGCAGTTTATCGGCAGGGGCTTGGACTGAAGCTTTCTTT. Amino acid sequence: CASSLSAGAWTEAFF.

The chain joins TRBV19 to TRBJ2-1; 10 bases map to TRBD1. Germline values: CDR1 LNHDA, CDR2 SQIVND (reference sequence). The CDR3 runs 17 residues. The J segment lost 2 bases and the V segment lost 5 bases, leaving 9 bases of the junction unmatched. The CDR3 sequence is CASSFSRQGAAYNEQFF. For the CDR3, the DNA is TGTGCCAGTAGTTTCTCCCGACAGGGGGCTGCCTACAATGAGCAGTTCTTC. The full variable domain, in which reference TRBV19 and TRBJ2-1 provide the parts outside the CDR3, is DGGITQSPKYLFRKEGQNVTLSCEQNLNHDAMYWYRQDPGQGLRLIYYSQIVNDFQKGDIAEGYSVSREKKESFPLTVTSAQKNPTAFYLCASSFSRQGAAYNEQFFGPGTRLTVL.

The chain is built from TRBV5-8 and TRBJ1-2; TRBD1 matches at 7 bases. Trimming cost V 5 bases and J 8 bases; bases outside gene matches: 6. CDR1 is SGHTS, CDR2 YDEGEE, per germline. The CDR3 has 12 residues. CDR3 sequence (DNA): TGTGCCAGCAGTTGGGACAGATTCGGCTACACCTTC. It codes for CASSWDRFGYTF.

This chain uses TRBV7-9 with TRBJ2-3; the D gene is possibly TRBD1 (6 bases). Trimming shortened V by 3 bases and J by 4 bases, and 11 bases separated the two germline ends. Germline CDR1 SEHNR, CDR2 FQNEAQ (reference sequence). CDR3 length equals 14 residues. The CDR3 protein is CASSLLGASDTQYF. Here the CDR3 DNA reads TGTGCCAGCAGCTTGCTGGGGGCCTCAGATACGCAGTATTTT.